The 21 T cell receptor beta chains reported below all come from one sample, sequenced in a study of blood T cell repertoires in COVID-19. The protocol was immunoSEQ multiplex PCR, while the TCRdb copy is restricted to in-frame clones and leaves out a portion. This table holds under 40,000 clones, roughly 82% found once. The sample comprised peripheral blood. All receptors derive from a man aged 50 to 60 with active or convalescent COVID-19.

This chain connects TRBV30 to TRBJ1-3; D is unresolved. V gave up 3 bases and J gave up 0 bases, with 6 bases separating them. The CDR3 loop spans 13 amino acids. CDR1 is GTSNPN, CDR2 SVGIG, per germline (reference sequence). Here the CDR3 reads CAWSTSSGNTIYF. The CDR3 bases are TGTGCCTGGAGCACTAGCTCTGGAAACACCATATATTTT.

The DNA of the CDR3 is TGTGCCAGCAGCAAAACCGAGACAGGGTTTTGCTATGGCTACACCTTC. Protein product: CASSKTETGFCYGYTF. The J gene is TRBJ1-2, the V gene TRBV21-1; the tabulated D call, TRBD1, remains unverified against the DNA. TRBV21-1 is shown as a pseudogene. The CDR3 has 16 amino acids.

The rearrangement uses TRBV3-1 (or the pseudogene TRBV3-2) and TRBJ2-3; D is perhaps TRBD2 (8 bases). The germline V gene encodes CDR1 LGHDT and CDR2 YNNKEL (reference sequence). The CDR3 extends over 16 amino acids. V lost 10 bases and J lost 2, with 22 bases in between. This CDR3 reads CATSPREGAYTDTQYF. The CDR3 bases are TGTGCCACCTCTCCCCGGGAGGGGGCGTACACAGATACGCAGTATTTT.

This chain joins TRBV7-2 and TRBJ2-3; 9 bases are shared with TRBD2. The V segment lost 6 bases and the J segment 2 bases; nucleotides outside the gene matches: 6. Germline-derived CDR1 and CDR2 are SGHTA and FQGNSA. The CDR3 contains 15 residues. The CDR3 bases are TGTGCCAGCAGTTCCGGGACTAGCCTCACAGATACGCAGTATTTT. Translating it yields CASSSGTSLTDTQYF.

The rearrangement joins TRBV6-5 to TRBJ2-7; possibly TRBD2 for D (5 bases). The CDR3 runs 14 residues. V was clipped by 2 bases and J by 7 bases, with 15 bases between them. Germline V gene lookup returns CDR1 MNHEY and CDR2 SVGAGI. CDR3 coding DNA: TGTGCCAGCAGTTACCTGGGCGGGCGCGGTGAGCAGTACTTC. Protein product: CASSYLGGRGEQYF.

In its sample, this clone was seen once. The rearrangement links TRBV12-5 to TRBJ1-5, with D perhaps matching TRBD1 (5 bases). Germline CDR1 and CDR2: LGHNT and FRNRAP. V gave up 5 bases and J gave up 3 bases, with 11 bases separating them. The CDR3 consists of 14 residues. This chain's CDR3 is CASGLGTSNQPQHF. CDR3 DNA: TGTGCTAGTGGTCTAGGGACTTCCAATCAGCCCCAGCATTTT.

V usage is TRBV18 and J usage is TRBJ2-5; 8 nucleotides agree with TRBD1. CDR1 is KGHSH and CDR2 is LQKENI in the germline V gene. The V gene end was trimmed by 4 bases and the J gene end by 2 bases; junction bases not matched to a gene: 3. CDR3 length: 14 residues. The CDR3 is CASSLGTGQETQYF. In nucleotides, the CDR3 is TGTGCCAGCTCACTCGGGACAGGACAAGAGACCCAGTACTTC. The variable domain in full, completed from reference TRBV18 and TRBJ2-5, reads NAGVMQNPRHLVRRRGQEARLRCSPMKGHSHVYWYRQLPEEGLKFMVYLQKENIIDESGMPKERFSAEFPKEGPSILRIQQVVRGDSAAYFCASSLGTGQETQYFGPGTRLLVL.

This chain connects TRBV6-5 to TRBJ2-5; D is undetermined. V was trimmed by 4 bases and J by 5 bases, leaving 8 bases between them. Looked up from germline, CDR1 is MNHEY and CDR2 is SVGAGI. CDR3 size: 12 residues. CDR3 bases: TGTGCCAGCAGTTCCCGCCGGGAGACCCAGTACTTC. It yields the protein CASSSRRETQYF.

This clone was recorded once. The J gene is TRBJ1-2, the V gene TRBV7-2; no firm D call. Germline CDR1 SGHTA, CDR2 FQGNSA. This CDR3 is built from 14 residues. Trimming took 1 base from V and 8 from J, leaving 14 bases between them. Written as DNA, the CDR3 is TGTGCCAGCAGCTTAGGAGGCTTTGAGGGCGGCTACACCTTC. Residues: CASSLGGFEGGYTF.

The chain carries TRBV5-5 and TRBJ1-2; TRBD1 aligns across 10 bases. The CDR3 extends over 15 amino acids. Germline V gene lookup returns CDR1 SGHKS and CDR2 YYEKEE (reference sequence). Trimming cost V 4 bases and J 7 bases; bases outside gene matches: 10. As DNA, the CDR3 is TGTGCCAGCAGCCCCGGACAGGGGGGCCTTGGTGGCTACACCTTC. This sequence encodes CASSPGQGGLGGYTF.

The CDR3 sequence: CASSRQGSNQPQHF. The CDR3 coding sequence is TGTGCCAGCAGTAGACAGGGGAGCAATCAGCCCCAGCATTTT. J is TRBJ1-5 and V is TRBV27; 8 positions match TRBD1. This CDR3 contains 14 residues. The germline gives CDR1 MNHEY, CDR2 SMNVEV (reference sequence). Losses at the gene ends were 5 bases for V and 1 base for J; bases not matched to a gene: 1.

Only one count was recorded for this clone. V gene TRBV27 combines with J gene TRBJ2-3, with D perhaps TRBD2 (6 bases). V was cut by 7 bases and J by 6 bases, with 11 bases left in between. The germline CDR1 and CDR2 sequences are MNHEY and SMNVEV (reference sequence). The CDR3 has 12 amino acids. Here the CDR3 reads CASTGGWDTQYF. The CDR3 DNA reads TGTGCCAGCACCGGGGGATGGGATACGCAGTATTTT.

The chain carries TRBV18 and TRBJ2-7; maybe TRBD1 (6 bases). In germline, CDR1 is KGHSH, CDR2 LQKENI. The CDR3 contains 15 residues. V lost 0 bases and J 0 bases, leaving 9 bases between the germline ends. CDR3 loop: CASSPPRGSSYEQYF. The CDR3 DNA is TGTGCCAGCTCACCACCGAGGGGGAGCTCCTACGAGCAGTACTTC.

The chain joins TRBV12-3 or TRBV12-4 to TRBJ2-1; no clear D gene. Trimming stripped 3 bases from V and 3 bases from J, with 6 bases between. The CDR3 has 13 amino acids. The CDR3 region has the DNA TGTGCCAGCAGTTTGGGCCTCTACAATGAGCAGTTCTTC. Protein sequence: CASSLGLYNEQFF.

The J gene is TRBJ2-2, the V gene TRBV19; 9 positions agree with TRBD2. V trimming: 11 bases; J trimming: 4 bases; junction bases outside the gene matches: 8. The CDR3 is 14 amino acids. CDR1 is LNHDA, CDR2 SQIVND, per germline (reference sequence). CDR3 sequence (DNA): TGTGCCTCTAGCGGGATTGGGGGCACCGGGGAGCTGTTTTTT. It translates to CASSGIGGTGELFF. Combining the CDR3 with reference TRBV19 and TRBJ2-2 gives the whole variable domain DGGITQSPKYLFRKEGQNVTLSCEQNLNHDAMYWYRQDPGQGLRLIYYSQIVNDFQKGDIAEGYSVSREKKESFPLTVTSAQKNPTAFYLCASSGIGGTGELFFGEGSRLTVL.

This clone came up a few times. V gene TRBV7-2 combines with J gene TRBJ1-2, with TRBD1 identical over 7 bases. Germline V gene lookup returns CDR1 SGHTA and CDR2 FQGNSA. The V segment lost 2 bases and the J segment 5 bases; nucleotides outside the gene matches: 11. This CDR3 contains 16 residues. Here the CDR3 DNA reads TGTGCCAGCAGCTTAAACGCTAGAGGGGGCCTGTATGGCTACACCTTC. It specifies CASSLNARGGLYGYTF.

This clone has a single count. V is TRBV6-6 and J is TRBJ1-1; a weak D match, TRBD1 (5 bases). Germline loops: CDR1 MNHNY, CDR2 SVGAGI (reference sequence). Trimming pared 6 bases from V and 6 bases from J, leaving 17 bases between. CDR3 size: 14 residues. The CDR3 region has the DNA TGTGCCAGCAGGGACACTTGGTCCCCTCCTGAAGCTTTCTTT. This translates into CASRDTWSPPEAFF.

V gene TRBV7-8 combines with J gene TRBJ2-1; D remains ambiguous. The CDR3 is made up of 14 amino acids. V was trimmed by 5 bases and J by 0 bases, leaving 8 bases between them. Germline V gene sequence: CDR1 SGHVS, CDR2 FQNEAQ. CDR3 bases: TGTGCCAGCAGCCTCAAGAGCTCCTACAATGAGCAGTTCTTC. Translated, it gives CASSLKSSYNEQFF.

Here the CDR3 DNA reads TGCAGCGTTGAACGCGAGCGGGGGCAGTACTTC. Amino acids: CSVERERGQYF. J is TRBJ2-7 and V is TRBV29-1, with TRBD2 matching 7 bases. This CDR3 spans 11 amino acids. CDR1 is SQVTM and CDR2 is ANQGSEA in the germline V gene. The ends lost 2 bases at V and 9 bases at J; junction bases unmatched: 4.

This clone occurred once. The genes are TRBV5-1 and TRBJ2-2; 7 bases map to TRBD2. The CDR3 is made up of 16 amino acids. Per germline, CDR1 SGHRS and CDR2 YFSETQ. V lost 0 bases and J lost 1; bases outside the gene matches: 3. The CDR3 spells CASSLAGLENTGELFF. CDR3 coding DNA: TGCGCCAGCAGCTTGGCCGGACTAGAGAACACCGGGGAGCTGTTTTTT.

In this sample, this clone turned up a few times. The chain links TRBV18 to TRBJ2-5, with D perhaps matching TRBD1 (6 bases). The CDR3 runs 13 residues. V lost 4 bases and J 2 bases, leaving 8 bases between the germline ends. Germline V CDR1 and CDR2: KGHSH, LQKENI. The DNA for the CDR3 is TGTGCCAGCTCACTTGGACAGCAAGAGACCCAGTACTTC. Translation: CASSLGQQETQYF.